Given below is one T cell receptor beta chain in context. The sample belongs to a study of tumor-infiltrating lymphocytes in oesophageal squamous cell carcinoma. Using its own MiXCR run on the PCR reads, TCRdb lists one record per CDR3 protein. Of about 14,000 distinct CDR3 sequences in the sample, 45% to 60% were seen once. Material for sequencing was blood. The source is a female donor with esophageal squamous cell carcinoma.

CDR3 protein: CASSISGYSYEQYF. CDR3 nucleotides: TGTGCCAGCAGTATTAGCGGGTACTCCTACGAGCAGTACTTC. The chain couples TRBV28 to TRBJ2-7, with 7 nucleotides matching TRBD2. CDR1 MDHEN and CDR2 SYDVKM come from the germline V gene. The CDR3 spans 14 residues. Losses at the gene ends were 5 bases for V and 0 bases for J; bases not matched to a gene: 4.